The next 20 T cell receptor beta chains were all read from a single sample in a study of T cell clonality in common variable immunodeficiency (dated by TCRdb to between 2014 and 2017). Preparation of the library involved the immunoSEQ multiplex PCR assay. The clones in this table, taken by TCRdb from immuneACCESS, are in-frame only. Not every clone is retained; where verified, under half of the shortfall comes from an unresolved V gene, and the cause of the rest is unknown. The sample features 40,000 to 50,000 clones, and none is a singleton. The ten largest clones take up 6% of the sample. Their recognized antigens are unknown. Study-wide findings and limitations: CVID TCRbeta sequences were reported to have fewer deletions and N-nucleotide insertions and to lack highly modified clones with 13 or more V deletions.

The sample consisted of peripheral blood mononuclear cells. Receptors originate from a human donor with common variable immunodeficiency.

With regard to this clone: Sequencing ends 3 residues short of the CDR3 end; the germline J gene provides the rest. The chain has TRBV19 and TRBJ2-7; 7 bases fit TRBD1. In germline, CDR1 is LNHDA, CDR2 SQIVND (reference sequence). With V trimmed by 8 bases and J by 4 bases, 8 bases remained unmatched. The CDR3 runs to 13 residues. The CDR3 DNA, read in part, is TGTGCCAGTCGACCAAGGACAGGTTACGAG. Protein product: CASRPRTGYE. The full CDR3 is CASRPRTGYEQYF.

This clone was counted at least ten times. From the germline J gene comes the end of the CDR3, since the read stops 3 residues before it. The rearrangement uses TRBV19 and TRBJ2-1; 9 bases map to TRBD1. CDR1 LNHDA and CDR2 SQIVND come from the germline V gene (reference sequence). Unmatched junction bases numbered 3, after V lost 5 bases and J lost 7 bases. The CDR3 sequence is 13 residues long. CDR3 DNA, as far as it was read: TGTGCCAGTAGTTGGGACAGGGCAAATGAG. Residues: CASSWDRANE. The entire CDR3 sequence reads CASSWDRANEQFF.

With respect to this clone: Coverage ceases 3 residues before the CDR3 finishes, and the germline J gene fills in the end. The chain couples TRBV19 to TRBJ2-1, with TRBD2 matching over 10 bases. Looked up from germline, CDR1 is LNHDA and CDR2 is SQIVND (reference sequence). Trimming removed 2 bases from V and 5 bases from J; junction bases left unmatched: 18. This CDR3 is built from 20 residues. CDR3 sequence reads: CASSIMGPSLAGAGNNEQFF. CDR3 bases read: TGTGCCAGTAGTATAATGGGACCGAGCCTAGCGGGAGCGGGGAACAATGAG.

This clone came up a few times. Read sequence stops 3 residues before the CDR3 end, and the germline J gene provides the missing end. The V call is TRBV7-2, the J call TRBJ2-7; TRBD2 matches at 10 bases. The CDR3 is 14 residues long. V lost 2 bases to trimming and J lost 4 bases; unmatched junction nucleotides: 2. Per the germline V gene, CDR1 is SGHTA and CDR2 is FQGNSA. CDR3 sequence reads: CASSLTSGDYEQYF. The part of the CDR3 DNA that was read is TGTGCCAGCAGCTTAACTAGCGGGGATTACGAG.

This clone was seen repeatedly, ten times or more. Coverage ceases 3 residues before the CDR3 finishes, and the germline J gene fills in the end. This chain connects TRBV2 to TRBJ1-2, with D possibly being TRBD1 (5 bases). Per the germline V gene, CDR1 is SNHLY and CDR2 is FYNNEI. V dropped 2 bases and J dropped 4 bases, with 11 bases sitting between them. The CDR3 covers 14 residues. The sequenced CDR3 bases are TGTGCCAGCAGTGAATCAGGGCCCCCCTATGGC. Translation: CASSESGPPYG. The entire CDR3 protein is CASSESGPPYGYTF.

This clone was seen repeatedly, ten times or more. The sequenced part of the CDR3 DNA is TGCGCCAGCACCTTCGCCCTTAGTTCGGCCGGGGAG. This gives the protein CASTFALSSAGE. The complete CDR3 protein is CASTFALSSAGELFF. The chain has TRBV5-1 and TRBJ2-2; D gene uncertain. The CDR3 end is not reached by the read, which stops 3 residues before it; the germline J gene fills it in. Germline assignment: CDR1 SGHRS and CDR2 YFSETQ. This CDR3 has 15 residues. V lost 6 bases and J lost 6, with 18 bases in between.

This clone has at least ten counts. The read is 3 residues too short to cover the CDR3 end, so that end is filled in from the germline J gene. V is TRBV14 and J is TRBJ2-1, with D possibly being TRBD1 (6 bases). Trimming removed 1 base from V and 4 bases from J, with 17 bases in between. The CDR3 runs 17 residues. The germline gives CDR1 SGHDN, CDR2 FVKESK. CDR3 sequence reads: CASSQGQGLKVYNEQFF. The CDR3 DNA, read in part, is TGTGCCAGCAGCCAAGGGCAGGGGCTGAAGGTTTACAATGAG.

This clone was seen ten or more times. The observed sequence ends 3 residues before the CDR3 terminus, with the missing tail filled in from the germline J gene. V and J are TRBV2 and TRBJ1-5; 9 bases align to TRBD1. CDR3 length: 15 amino acids. The V and J ends lost 2 bases and 7 bases, in that order; junction bases with no gene match: 6. Germline CDR1 SNHLY, CDR2 FYNNEI. The sequenced CDR3 bases are TGTGCCAGCAGTGAACCGGGACAGGGTGAACAGCCC. It codes for CASSEPGQGEQP. The complete CDR3 reads CASSEPGQGEQPQHF.

In its sample, this clone was seen many times. Read data end 3 residues before the CDR3 end; the end is taken from the germline J gene. The chain couples TRBV2 to TRBJ2-3; 8 nucleotides agree with TRBD2. CDR3 length equals 14 residues. The V segment lost 3 bases and the J segment 3 bases; nucleotides outside the gene matches: 2. Germline lookup yields CDR1 SNHLY and CDR2 FYNNEI. The CDR3 DNA, read in part, is TGTGCCAGCAGTGAGGCTAGCGGGACAGATACG. Translation gives CASSEASGTDT. The entire CDR3 reads CASSEASGTDTQYF.

A word on this clone: The CDR3 end falls 3 residues outside the read, so it is completed with the germline J gene. V gene TRBV14 combines with J gene TRBJ2-5, with D perhaps TRBD1 (6 bases). Germline loops: CDR1 SGHDN, CDR2 FVKESK. The CDR3 has 14 residues. Trimming removed 3 bases from V and 7 bases from J, with 15 bases in between. The CDR3: CASSHTGTKGTQYF. CDR3 DNA, as far as it was read: TGTGCCAGCAGCCATACCGGGACAAAGGGGACC.

This clone was found many times. The read gets to within 3 residues of the CDR3 end, and the germline J gene fills in the rest. The chain couples TRBV20-1 to TRBJ2-7; 8 bases align to TRBD2. CDR3 size: 15 residues. Germline trimming cut 0 bases from V and 3 bases from J; bases unmatched to any gene: 7. The germline CDR1 and CDR2 sequences are DFQATT and SNEGSKA (reference sequence). The sequenced CDR3 bases are TGCAGTGCTAGAGATCGGGGGGGCGACTTCTACGAG. This sequence encodes CSARDRGGDFYE. The whole CDR3 region reads CSARDRGGDFYEQYF.

Concerning this clone: Read sequence stops 3 residues before the CDR3 end, and the germline J gene provides the missing end. The J gene is TRBJ2-2, the V gene TRBV7-9, with a tentative D call TRBD2 (6 bases). The length of the CDR3 is 14 residues. Looked up from germline, CDR1 is SEHNR and CDR2 is FQNEAQ (reference sequence). Trimming shortened V by 4 bases and J by 7 bases, and 13 bases separated the two germline ends. The sequenced part of the CDR3 DNA is TGTGCCAGCAGCTCCCCGGGGGTTGGCGGGGAG. Amino acids: CASSSPGVGGE. The entire CDR3 reads CASSSPGVGGELFF.

This clone was observed a handful of times. A much larger clone differs by one base, so this may be a read error. CDR3 sequence reads: CAWSWGTSYYNEQFF. Incomplete CDR3 DNA: TGTGCCTGGAGCTGGGGGACTAGCTACTACAATGAG. The J gene is TRBJ2-1, the V gene TRBV30, with 9 bases lining up with TRBD2. The CDR3 is cut off 3 residues early in the read; its end comes from the germline J gene. With 3 bases clipped from V and 3 bases from J, the junction kept 6 bases outside the gene matches. The length of the CDR3 is 15 residues. Germline CDR1 is GTSNPN and CDR2 is SVGIG (reference sequence).

In this sample, this clone turned up many times. The read gets to within 3 residues of the CDR3 end, and the germline J gene fills in the rest. The J gene is TRBJ1-2, the V gene TRBV2; possible D gene TRBD1, 6 bases. The germline V and J ends were trimmed by 6 bases and 2 bases, with 16 bases remaining between them. CDR3 length equals 15 residues. Germline CDR1 is SNHLY and CDR2 is FYNNEI. The DNA read from the CDR3 is TGTGCCAGCAGCGACCCGGGACAAAGCAACTATGGC. It yields the protein CASSDPGQSNYG. The entire CDR3 protein reads CASSDPGQSNYGYTF.

With respect to this clone: The CDR3 end lies 3 residues beyond the end of the read and is filled in from the germline J gene. The gene calls are TRBV19 and TRBJ2-4, with 11 bases lining up with TRBD1. CDR3 length equals 15 residues. Germline CDR1 and CDR2: LNHDA and SQIVND (reference sequence). The V gene end was trimmed by 4 bases and the J gene end by 5 bases; junction bases not matched to a gene: 4. The sequenced part of the CDR3 DNA is TGTGCCAGTAGTACCGGGACAGGGGGTGAAAACATT. Translation: CASSTGTGGENI. The CDR3 in full is CASSTGTGGENIQYF.

The table lists this clone with many counts. The chain's CDR3 is CAWSVLTGSRETQYF. The part of the CDR3 DNA that was read is TGTGCCTGGAGTGTACTGACAGGGTCCCGAGAGACC. The gene calls are TRBV30 and TRBJ2-5, with TRBD1 identical over 7 bases. Coverage ceases 3 residues before the CDR3 finishes, and the germline J gene fills in the end. The junction had 8 bases not matched to a gene; V was cut back by 0 bases and J by 4 bases. Germline lookup yields CDR1 GTSNPN and CDR2 SVGIG (reference sequence). CDR3 length: 15 residues. The whole variable domain, filled in from reference TRBV30 and TRBJ2-5, reads SQTIHQWPATLVQPVGSPLSLECTVEGTSNPNLYWYRQAAGRGLQLLFYSVGIGQISSEVPQNLSASRPQDRQFILSSKKLLLSDSGFYLCAWSVLTGSRETQYFGPGTRLLVL.

This clone has at least ten counts. The CDR3 end is not reached by the read, which stops 3 residues before it; the germline J gene fills it in. The chain carries TRBV30 and TRBJ1-4, with 9 bases matching TRBD1. The germline CDR1 and CDR2 sequences are GTSNPN and SVGIG (reference sequence). The CDR3 sequence is 13 residues long. V shed 3 bases, J shed 5 bases, and the junction held 1 base outside the gene matches. Incomplete CDR3 DNA: TGTGCCTGGAGGGGGACAGGGAATGAAAAA. It encodes CAWRGTGNEK. The entire CDR3 is CAWRGTGNEKLFF.

This clone appeared a few times. The sequence runs out 3 residues before the end of the CDR3; the remainder is reconstructed from the germline J gene. V usage is TRBV11-2 and J usage is TRBJ2-5, with D possibly matching TRBD1 (6 bases). This CDR3 contains 13 residues. V lost 1 base and J 7 bases, leaving 10 bases between the germline ends. Germline-derived CDR1 and CDR2 are SGHAT and FQNNGV. CDR3 DNA, as far as it was read: TGTGCCAGCAGCTTAGTGTTAGGGGGGACC. This translates into CASSLVLGGT. The complete CDR3 sequence is CASSLVLGGTQYF.

The sample holds many counts of this clone. The read ends 3 residues before the CDR3 terminus; that terminus is restored from the germline J gene. V is TRBV2 and J is TRBJ2-3; 9 bases align to TRBD2. The J segment lost 1 base and the V segment lost 6 bases, leaving 2 bases of the junction unmatched. From germline, CDR1 is SNHLY and CDR2 FYNNEI. The CDR3 totals 14 residues. The CDR3 sequence is CASRVAGGTDTQYF. CDR3 bases read: TGTGCCAGCAGAGTAGCGGGGGGCACAGATACG.

This clone showed up just a few times. The CDR3 end is not reached by the read, which stops 3 residues before it; the germline J gene fills it in. The genes are TRBV7-9 and TRBJ2-7, with 7 positions matching TRBD1. The V segment lost 5 bases and the J segment 2 bases; nucleotides outside the gene matches: 9. The CDR3 length is 15 residues. Germline V gene lookup returns CDR1 SEHNR and CDR2 FQNEAQ (reference sequence). The CDR3 reads CASSARDSGTYEQYF. The covered CDR3 bases are TGTGCCAGCAGCGCCCGGGACAGTGGTACCTACGAG. Filled out from reference TRBV7-9 and TRBJ2-7, the complete variable domain reads DTGVSQNPRHKITKRGQNVTFRCDPISEHNRLYWYRQTLGQGPEFLTYFQNEAQLEKSRLLSDRFSAERPKGSFSTLEIQRTEQGDSAMYLCASSARDSGTYEQYFGPGTRLTVT.